This is a list of T cell receptor beta chains from one sample in a study of shared T cell receptors in the human thymus. Sequencing was performed with immunoSEQ multiplex PCR; in TCRdb, only in-frame clones are kept and a portion is missing. Here the sample spans 600,000 to 900,000 clones, 75% to 90% being singletons. The same specimen was also included in a second study, on human thymus T cells.

Material: thymocytes. The source of these receptors is a girl under three years old with a congenital heart defect. Both conserved end residues are part of each CDR3.

v_call: TRBV7-9
cdr3_length: 17
cdr3_aa: CASSLNGQRGGTDTQYF

v_call: TRBV5-1
cdr3_length: 14
cdr3_aa: CASRNDRSYYEQYF

v_call: TRBV5-5
cdr3_length: 15
cdr3_aa: CASSLRIPGVYGYTF

v_call: TRBV28
cdr3_length: 14
cdr3_aa: CASSPGGYTDTQYF

v_call: TRBV15
cdr3_length: 15
cdr3_aa: CATSSDDREQETQYF

v_call: TRBV7-6
cdr3_length: 15
cdr3_aa: CASSSRDRPPGTQYF

v_call: TRBV13
cdr3_length: 17
cdr3_aa: CASSTRTGKGVNTEAFF

v_call: TRBV4-1
cdr3_length: 20
cdr3_aa: CASSQDPRDPSGDLYNEQFF

v_call: TRBV19
cdr3_length: 14
cdr3_aa: CASGQADSNQPQHF

v_call: TRBV7-9
cdr3_length: 13
cdr3_aa: CASSFIQGSEQYF

v_call: TRBV5-1
cdr3_length: 16
cdr3_aa: CASSLGSGPGKNIQYF

v_call: TRBV10-1
cdr3_length: 13
cdr3_aa: CASSTGNFYGYTF

v_call: TRBV5-6
cdr3_length: 11
cdr3_aa: CASSRDRGQYF

v_call: TRBV5-6
cdr3_length: 13
cdr3_aa: CASSGRDRYEQYF

v_call: TRBV15
cdr3_length: 16
cdr3_aa: CATSRDNFGGDNEQFF

v_call: TRBV5-6
cdr3_length: 15
cdr3_aa: CASSPQGKSIYEQYF

v_call: TRBV7-8
cdr3_length: 14
cdr3_aa: CASSWPGGYNEQFF

v_call: TRBV7-9
cdr3_length: 15
cdr3_aa: CASSLKAGYHYGYTF

v_call: TRBV9
cdr3_length: 16
cdr3_aa: CASSDPNSGARNTIYF

v_call: TRBV19
cdr3_length: 16
cdr3_aa: CASSTQQGMGLYGYTF

v_call: TRBV29-1
cdr3_length: 14
cdr3_aa: CSVVHHSPNTEAFF

v_call: TRBV4-1
cdr3_length: 21
cdr3_aa: CASSQERGGGGLNSSYNEQFF

v_call: TRBV7-9
cdr3_length: 15
cdr3_aa: CASSLGPGGNEKLFF

v_call: TRBV13
cdr3_length: 15
cdr3_aa: CASSRGPGRNQPQHF

v_call: TRBV5-1
cdr3_length: 15
cdr3_aa: CASSLKSKQGEKQYF

v_call: TRBV9
cdr3_length: 14
cdr3_aa: CASSVGGRVDEQYF

v_call: TRBV2
cdr3_length: 19
cdr3_aa: CASSVRDRGLIPNTGELFF

v_call: TRBV4-1
cdr3_length: 15
cdr3_aa: CASSQETGPLSGYTF

v_call: TRBV19
cdr3_length: 15
cdr3_aa: CASRPYSGQKYEQFF

v_call: TRBV6-5
cdr3_length: 16
cdr3_aa: CASSFQTSGGGNEQFF

v_call: TRBV19
cdr3_length: 15
cdr3_aa: CASSISARSNQPQHF

v_call: TRBV7-6
cdr3_length: 15
cdr3_aa: CASSPGTGHYYEQYF

v_call: TRBV28
cdr3_length: 17
cdr3_aa: CASSFIRGSVANTEAFF

v_call: TRBV5-1
cdr3_length: 16
cdr3_aa: CASSLGVAGARDTQYF

v_call: TRBV4-3
cdr3_length: 17
cdr3_aa: CASSQGPAGRLDNEQFF

v_call: TRBV7-9
cdr3_length: 12
cdr3_aa: CASSLSGGGYTF

v_call: TRBV6-1
cdr3_length: 19
cdr3_aa: CASSEIQGSAPVANEKLFF

v_call: TRBV2
cdr3_length: 16
cdr3_aa: CASPPKTRYSTDTQYF

v_call: TRBV7-9
cdr3_length: 13
cdr3_aa: CASSLRSINEQFF